This TCR beta chain comes out of a study of somatic mutations in cytotoxic T cells in rheumatoid arthritis. General study results and limits: It was in rheumatoid arthritis patients, but not in healthy controls, that CD8+ clonality increased with age. TRBV07 appeared slightly underrepresented in the rheumatoid arthritis patients. That finding was not adjusted to account for multiple comparisons.

In germline, CDR1 is MDHEN, CDR2 SYDVKM. V lost 6 bases and J lost 2, with 15 bases in between. The CDR3 extends over 15 amino acids. Some clones are missing from TCRdb's copy, which holds only in-frame ones; the method was immunoSEQ multiplex PCR. The table lists tens of thousands of clones, about four fifths of them singletons. On this clone: What it binds is unknown.

The TCR was taken from an adult with rheumatoid arthritis. Sequencing was performed on CD8+ T cells sorted from blood. This sequence joins TRBV28 and TRBJ2-3; D may be TRBD1 (6 bases). The CDR3 here is CASRPWTDFTDTQYF. The DNA for the CDR3 is TGTGCCAGCAGGCCTTGGACAGACTTCACAGATACGCAGTATTTT.